These 6 T cell receptor beta chains were all obtained from the same sample, sequenced in a study of molecular identifiers for immune sequencing clone quantification. TCRdb recomputed calls from the PCR reads with MiXCR, one row per CDR3 protein. The sample lists several thousand distinct CDR3 sequences, around 33% occurring once. Sequenced input: naive CD8+ T cells from blood, with Jurkat cell RNA spiked in. Stated subset: FACS-sorted CD8+CD4-CCR7+CD45RA+ naive T cells. These TCRs come from a human donor in good health. Some libraries in this study had Jurkat cell RNA spiked in.

Of note for this clonotype: At one boundary the junction diverges from the germline segment, which might be a read error. The chain is built from TRBV7-9 and TRBJ2-7, with a possible D match to TRBD1 (6 bases). The CDR3 runs to 14 residues. Germline V gene sequence: CDR1 SEHNR, CDR2 FQNEAQ (reference sequence). In DNA form, the CDR3 reads TGTGCCAGCAGCTTAGGGACAGACCCCCAACAAACTCGATTC. Its translation: CASSLGTDPQQTRF.

The V and J genes are TRBV5-6 and TRBJ2-1, with 10 bases that match TRBD2. The CDR3 has 15 amino acids. The V and J ends lost 4 bases and 3 bases, in that order; junction bases with no gene match: 4. The V gene's germline CDR1 is SGHDT and CDR2 YYEEEE. The CDR3 here is CASSIGTSDYNEQFF. The DNA of the CDR3 is TGTGCCAGCAGCATCGGGACTAGCGACTACAATGAGCAGTTCTTC.

The genes are TRBV5-1 and TRBJ2-7, with TRBD1 matching over 7 bases. J lost 5 bases, V lost 4 bases, and 3 bases had no gene match. The germline CDR1 and CDR2 sequences are SGHRS and YFSETQ. CDR3 length: 12 residues. The CDR3 protein is CASSGRGNEQYF. In DNA, the CDR3 is TGCGCCAGCAGCGGCAGGGGGAACGAGCAGTACTTC.

This clonotype is a singleton in its sample. Just one base apart from a much larger clone, this may be a read error. The chain has TRBV7-9 and TRBJ2-7; D is undetermined. The CDR3 is 13 amino acids. Germline values: CDR1 SEHNR, CDR2 FQNEAQ (reference sequence). Deletions cut 5 bases from V and 0 bases from J, with 8 bases between. CDR3 bases: TGTGCCAGCAGCGCGGTGAGCTCCTACGAGCAGTACTTC. As protein: CASSAVSSYEQYF.

By share of the sample, this clonotype is medium-sized. The chain combines TRBV7-6 with TRBJ1-1; tentative D call: TRBD1 (6 bases). Deletions cut 6 bases from V and 6 bases from J, with 14 bases between. Germline V gene data show CDR1 as SGHVS and CDR2 as FNYEAQ. CDR3 size: 13 residues. CDR3 loop: CASSNYGQPEAFF. The CDR3 DNA reads TGTGCCAGCAGTAATTACGGACAGCCTGAAGCTTTCTTT.

This clonotype was seen more than once but under ten times. The rearrangement links TRBV12-3 or TRBV12-4 to TRBJ2-7, with 7 bases identical to TRBD1. Trimming at V came to 6 bases and at J to 6 bases, leaving 5 bases not matched to a gene. The CDR3 extends over 12 amino acids. CDR3 residues: CASSLTGPEQYF. The CDR3 DNA reads as TGTGCCAGCAGCCTGACAGGGCCCGAGCAGTACTTC.